The present TCR beta chain was sequenced within a study of blood T cell repertoires in COVID-19. Per the study methods: Estimation of nucleated cell counts was performed using reference gene primer amplification. Sequencing was performed with immunoSEQ multiplex PCR; in TCRdb, only in-frame clones are kept and a portion is missing. V, J and clone size were drawn from that table, and D and trimming were deduced from the DNA. The table shows just under 350,000 clones, with around 83% occurring only once. CDR1 is SGHKS and CDR2 is YYEKEE in the germline V gene (reference sequence). V shed 2 bases, J shed 7 bases, and the junction held 4 bases outside the gene matches. This CDR3 has 15 amino acids.

The clonotype was recovered from a man aged 25 to 45 with active or convalescent COVID-19. This chain joins TRBV5-5 and TRBJ2-2; 11 nucleotides agree with TRBD1. The sample comprised peripheral blood. The DNA for the CDR3 is TGTGCCAGCAGCTTAAGGACAGGGGGCGGCGGGGAGCTGTTTTTT. Amino acid sequence: CASSLRTGGGGELFF.